This T cell receptor beta chain was recovered during a study of graft-versus-host responses after intestinal transplantation. Libraries were prepared by immunoSEQ multiplex PCR; TCRdb keeps only in-frame clonotypes and omits some of them. The sample has about 83,000 clones, 85% to 90% seen once. Study-wide points: GvH clonotypes were identified within recipient marrow, with a subset emerging first in ileum or blood.

The CDR3 length is 15 residues. The junction had 7 bases not matched to a gene; V was cut back by 2 bases and J by 6 bases. Germline CDR1 is MGHRA and CDR2 is YSYEKL. About this clone itself: Its antigen is as yet unknown.

The V gene is TRBV4-1, the J gene TRBJ2-1; 7 bases match TRBD2. The material was unstimulated CD4+ T cells sorted from spleen or lymph node cells, obtained before intestinal transplant. The sequence derives from a human donor who received an intestinal transplant. The CDR3 region has the DNA TGCGCCAGCAGCCAATGGGCCACGGGGGGCAATGAGCAGTTCTTC. Amino acids: CASSQWATGGNEQFF.